The clone carrying this T cell receptor beta chain was seen repeatedly, ten times or more. This sample stems from a study of T-cell memory formation after mild COVID-19. Across the whole study: Largely donor-specific sequence clusters came from a couple of donors.

Germline V gene lookup returns CDR1 LGHDT and CDR2 YNNKEL (reference sequence). CDR3 size: 13 residues. The V gene lost 4 bases and the J gene lost 4 bases, with 10 bases spanning the gap. Amplification by 5'RACE using constant-segment primers produced TCR alpha and TCR beta cDNA libraries that carried sample barcodes and UMIs. One entry per CDR3 protein results from TCRdb running MiXCR on the 5' RACE reads. The data show some 210,000 distinct CDR3 sequences, with over 9.5% seen just once and under 3.5% held by the top ten. The specimen was PBMCs or a T cell subset sorted from them (not recorded which). The sequence was obtained from a man aged 18-30 years who had mild COVID-19 (a few samples of this study predate the infection). Cell type and time point are not known. The V call is TRBV3-1, the J call TRBJ1-1, with D unclear. DNA of the CDR3: TGTGCCAGCAGCCTCCGGGGAGGCACTGAAGCTTTCTTT. As protein: CASSLRGGTEAFF.